One and the same sample provided the 20 T cell receptor beta chains below, sequenced in a study of blood T cell repertoires in COVID-19. The table came from immunoSEQ multiplex PCR; TCRdb's copy has only in-frame clones and leaves some out. The table lists 200,000 to 250,000 clones, 89% of them singletons. Sequencing was done on a sample of peripheral blood. The origin of the receptors is a woman aged 40 to 49 with acute or convalescent COVID-19.

This rearrangement joins TRBV7-2 to TRBJ1-4; TRBD1 might be the D (5 bases). This CDR3 is built from 16 residues. Per the germline V gene, CDR1 is SGHTA and CDR2 is FQGNSA. Trimming took 0 bases from V and 11 from J, leaving 19 bases between them. This CDR3 is CASSLAFLAGGGKLFF. DNA for the CDR3: TGTGCCAGCAGCTTAGCGTTTCTGGCGGGCGGGGGGAAACTGTTTTTT.

This clone was picked up one time. The genes are TRBV2 and TRBJ2-3, with D perhaps matching TRBD2 (7 bases). Germline lookup yields CDR1 SNHLY and CDR2 FYNNEI. This CDR3 is built from 18 residues. V lost 3 bases, J lost 1 base, and 20 bases lay in between. The CDR3 sequence: CASSDPGGGESGTDTQYF. The CDR3 nucleotides are TGTGCCAGCAGTGACCCGGGGGGCGGGGAGTCTGGCACAGATACGCAGTATTTT.

The V gene is TRBV5-1, the J gene TRBJ1-2; no definite D call. The CDR3 extends over 18 amino acids. Germline CDR1 and CDR2: SGHRS and YFSETQ. V was shortened by 0 bases and J by 0 bases, with 18 bases between the two germline ends. Here the CDR3 reads CASSLAPSRPGANYGYTF. The CDR3 coding sequence is TGCGCCAGCAGCTTGGCTCCCTCTCGGCCCGGGGCTAACTATGGCTACACCTTC.

The chain links TRBV5-1 to TRBJ1-1; 8 bases are shared with TRBD1. After removal of 3 bases from V and 10 bases from J, the junction contained 17 bases not matched to a gene. CDR3 length equals 16 residues. Per germline, CDR1 SGHRS and CDR2 YFSETQ. The CDR3 protein is CASSSGQDSSLGSAFF. DNA for the CDR3: TGCGCCAGCAGCTCGGGACAGGACTCTTCTTTAGGTTCAGCTTTCTTT.

The DNA of the CDR3 is TGCGCCAGCAGCCAAGCTCCGCAGGGGGCACCTTCCTATGGCTACACCTTC. It is translated as CASSQAPQGAPSYGYTF. The J gene is TRBJ1-2, the V gene TRBV4-1, with 8 bases identical to TRBD1. Germline lookup yields CDR1 MGHRA and CDR2 YSYEKL. The J segment lost 4 bases and the V segment lost 1 base, leaving 11 bases of the junction unmatched. The CDR3 spans 17 residues.

The chain recombines TRBV6-5 with TRBJ1-2; 7 positions agree with TRBD1. Trimming at V came to 5 bases and at J to 4 bases, leaving 4 bases not matched to a gene. The germline CDR1 and CDR2 sequences are MNHEY and SVGAGI. The CDR3 runs to 13 residues. The CDR3 reads CASSTGTVYGYTF. The CDR3, as DNA: TGTGCCAGCAGTACCGGGACAGTCTATGGCTACACCTTC.

This chain connects TRBV27 to TRBJ1-2, with 9 bases aligning to TRBD1. V lost 0 bases to trimming and J lost 7 bases; unmatched junction nucleotides: 6. The CDR3 is 15 residues long. Germline V gene sequence: CDR1 MNHEY, CDR2 SMNVEV (reference sequence). The CDR3 DNA reads TGTGCCAGCAGTTTATCGATGGGACAGGGTCGTGGCTACACCTTC. It codes for CASSLSMGQGRGYTF.

This chain uses TRBV7-9 with TRBJ1-1; D call uncertain. V was clipped by 1 base and J by 1 base, with 16 bases between them. The CDR3 extends over 17 amino acids. CDR1 and CDR2 from the germline V gene are SEHNR and FQNEAQ (reference sequence). The CDR3 spells CASSLGSRSLKNTEAFF. The CDR3 DNA reads TGTGCCAGCAGCTTAGGGAGTAGGAGCCTTAAGAACACTGAAGCTTTCTTT.

The rearrangement links TRBV9 to TRBJ1-1; 10 nucleotides align to TRBD1. This CDR3 is built from 17 residues. Losses at the gene ends were 0 bases for V and 3 bases for J; bases not matched to a gene: 8. Germline CDR1 is SGDLS and CDR2 is YYNGEE. The CDR3 DNA reads as TGTGCCAGCAGCGTAGATCGGGACAGGGGAGGGGACACTGAAGCTTTCTTT. Protein product: CASSVDRDRGGDTEAFF.

The chain combines TRBV6-5 with TRBJ1-1; D gene unclear. Germline CDR1 reads MNHEY; CDR2 reads SVGAGI. V was pared by 2 bases and J by 0 bases, with 7 bases between. This CDR3 comprises 14 residues. CDR3 DNA sequence: TGTGCCAGCAGTTACGAGAGCTTGAACACTGAAGCTTTCTTT. Its translation is CASSYESLNTEAFF.

V gene TRBV25-1 combines with J gene TRBJ1-5; D is possibly TRBD1 (6 bases). V gave up 8 bases and J gave up 0 bases, with 14 bases separating them. The germline gives CDR1 MGHDK, CDR2 SYGVNS. The CDR3 has 15 amino acids. CDR3 sequence reads: CASANGQHSNQPQHF. For the CDR3, the DNA is TGTGCCAGCGCAAATGGACAGCATAGCAATCAGCCCCAGCATTTT.

This chain connects TRBV7-3 to TRBJ2-6, with D tentatively TRBD1 (6 bases). The CDR3 has 17 residues. Germline loops: CDR1 SGHTA, CDR2 FQGTGA. Trimming removed 5 bases from V and 4 bases from J, with 18 bases in between. The CDR3 DNA reads as TGTGCCAGCAGCGCCGCTCAAACAGGGTCAGGGGCCAACGTCCTGACTTTC. The encoded protein is CASSAAQTGSGANVLTF.

Concerning this clone itself: The same CDR3 can be traced to other DNA sequences in this sample. This sequence joins TRBV2 and TRBJ1-5; 7 bases are a match to TRBD1. This CDR3 contains 14 residues. The germline V gene has CDR1 SNHLY and CDR2 FYNNEI. V shed 4 bases, J shed 3 bases, and the junction held 3 bases outside the gene matches. The CDR3 DNA sequence: TGTGCCAGCAGTGGGCAGGGGGTCAATCAGCCCCAGCATTTT. Its translation is CASSGQGVNQPQHF.

This clone was seen a handful of times. V and J are TRBV4-1 and TRBJ1-1; 7 bases map to TRBD1. The CDR3 length is 14 residues. J was trimmed by 6 bases and V by 1 base; bases with no gene match: 5. Germline CDR1 is MGHRA and CDR2 is YSYEKL. The CDR3 reads CASSQAEGAAEAFF. CDR3 bases: TGCGCCAGCAGCCAAGCGGAGGGGGCCGCTGAAGCTTTCTTT.

The CDR3 region has the DNA TGTGCCAGCAGCTTCTGGTACCGGGACAGGGGAAGGACTGAAGCTTTCTTT. It encodes CASSFWYRDRGRTEAFF. The V and J genes are TRBV11-2 and TRBJ1-1; 10 bases agree with TRBD1. The trim removed 3 bases at V and 5 bases at J, leaving 12 bases unmatched. Germline V gene lookup returns CDR1 SGHAT and CDR2 FQNNGV. The CDR3 length is 17 residues.

The chain has TRBV12-3 or TRBV12-4 and TRBJ1-1, with D unclear. Trimming removed 3 bases from V and 1 base from J, with 6 bases in between. This CDR3 has 13 amino acids. The CDR3 DNA sequence: TGTGCCAGCAGTTTCGCAGAGAACACTGAAGCTTTCTTT. Its translation is CASSFAENTEAFF.

This chain connects TRBV3-1 (or the pseudogene TRBV3-2) to TRBJ1-2; 10 bases are shared with TRBD1. There are 14 residues in the CDR3. Germline assignment: CDR1 LGHDT and CDR2 YNNKEL (reference sequence). Losses at the gene ends were 3 bases for V and 8 bases for J; bases not matched to a gene: 6. The CDR3 DNA follows: TGTGCCAGCAGCCAGAAGACAGGGGGCTGGGGCTACACCTTC. It specifies CASSQKTGGWGYTF.

V gene TRBV30 combines with J gene TRBJ1-5; D gene unclear. Germline lookup yields CDR1 GTSNPN and CDR2 SVGIG (reference sequence). This CDR3 has 13 amino acids. V lost 0 bases, J lost 3 bases, and 6 bases lay in between. This chain's CDR3 is CAWSVQINQPQHF. The CDR3 bases are TGTGCCTGGAGTGTACAGATCAATCAGCCCCAGCATTTT.

Turning to this clone: Other DNA sequences in this sample translate to the same CDR3. J is TRBJ1-1 and V is TRBV11-2, with D possibly TRBD1 on 6 matching bases. V was pared by 5 bases and J by 5 bases, with 12 bases between. Germline V gene lookup returns CDR1 SGHAT and CDR2 FQNNGV. The CDR3 runs to 13 residues. The CDR3, as DNA: TGTGCCAGCAGCCTACAGGGAGGGACTGAAGCTTTCTTT. It codes for CASSLQGGTEAFF.

The gene calls are TRBV28 and TRBJ1-1; D gene ambiguous. Germline V gives CDR1 MDHEN, CDR2 SYDVKM. The length of the CDR3 is 14 residues. V was shortened by 5 bases and J by 3 bases, with 13 bases between the two germline ends. CDR3 loop: CASSPVRGDTEAFF. The CDR3 DNA is TGTGCCAGCAGTCCCGTCCGGGGTGACACTGAAGCTTTCTTT. Based on the CDR3 plus reference TRBV28 and TRBJ1-1, the full variable domain is DVKVTQSSRYLVKRTGEKVFLECVQDMDHENMFWYRQDPGLGLRLIYFSYDVKMKEKGDIPEGYSVSREKKERFSLILESASTNQTSMYLCASSPVRGDTEAFFGQGTRLTVV.